These 21 T cell receptor beta chains were all obtained from the same sample, sequenced in a study of T cell changes during pregnancy in multiple sclerosis. Libraries were prepared by immunoSEQ multiplex PCR; TCRdb keeps only in-frame clonotypes and omits some of them. The data show approximately 40,000 clones, roughly nine tenths seen once. The specimen comprised CD4+ T cells from peripheral blood mononuclear cells, sampled before pregnancy. These receptors all come from a female donor with multiple sclerosis, enrolled in a pregnancy study.

V gene TRBV5-5 combines with J gene TRBJ1-5, with 7 bases lining up with TRBD1. V trimming: 4 bases; J trimming: 3 bases; junction bases outside the gene matches: 10. There are 16 residues in the CDR3. Germline V lookup: CDR1 SGHKS, CDR2 YYEKEE (reference sequence). CDR3 bases: TGTGCCAGCAGCGACACCCCCGGGACAGTCAATCAGCCCCAGCATTTT. It codes for CASSDTPGTVNQPQHF.

The chain recombines TRBV19 with TRBJ1-5, with 10 bases aligning to TRBD1. This CDR3 has 14 residues. CDR1 is LNHDA, CDR2 SQIVND, per germline (reference sequence). The J segment lost 5 bases and the V segment lost 8 bases, leaving 6 bases of the junction unmatched. The CDR3 coding sequence is TGTGCCAGTGCGGGACAGGGGCGGGATCAGCCCCAGCATTTT. Its translation is CASAGQGRDQPQHF.

CDR3 amino acids: CAWRQGSNQPQHF. For the CDR3, the DNA is TGTGCCTGGAGACAGGGGTCGAATCAGCCCCAGCATTTT. The chain links TRBV30 to TRBJ1-5; 7 bases align to TRBD1. This CDR3 is built from 13 residues. The J segment lost 4 bases and the V segment lost 3 bases, leaving 3 bases of the junction unmatched. Germline V gene lookup returns CDR1 GTSNPN and CDR2 SVGIG (reference sequence).

This sequence joins TRBV27 and TRBJ1-5, with 7 bases fitting TRBD1. The CDR3 runs 15 residues. The ends lost 7 bases at V and 2 bases at J; junction bases unmatched: 8. Germline V CDR1 and CDR2: MNHEY, SMNVEV (reference sequence). CDR3 residues: CASKDIGTGNQPQHF. The CDR3 nucleotides read TGTGCCAGCAAGGATATCGGGACAGGCAATCAGCCCCAGCATTTT.

This clone was seen just once. The gene calls are TRBV7-2 and TRBJ2-1, with 8 positions matching TRBD2. This CDR3 comprises 17 residues. Trimming cost V 4 bases and J 0 bases; bases outside gene matches: 8. Germline V gene data show CDR1 as SGHTA and CDR2 as FQGNSA. The CDR3 reads CASSYISGTSSYNEQFF. DNA of the CDR3: TGTGCCAGCAGCTATATTAGCGGGACTAGCTCCTACAATGAGCAGTTCTTC.

The V and J genes are TRBV7-9 and TRBJ2-2, with D possibly being TRBD2 (6 bases). The length of the CDR3 is 15 residues. The V gene lost 5 bases and the J gene lost 6 bases, with 16 bases spanning the gap. The germline V gene encodes CDR1 SEHNR and CDR2 FQNEAQ (reference sequence). The DNA for the CDR3 is TGTGCCAGCAGCATTAAGGGACTCTCCGCCGGGGAGCTGTTTTTT. This translates into CASSIKGLSAGELFF.

V and J are TRBV11-2 and TRBJ2-2, with 7 bases fitting TRBD1. CDR3 length: 15 residues. CDR1 is SGHAT, CDR2 FQNNGV, per germline. Losses at the gene ends were 1 base for V and 5 bases for J; bases not matched to a gene: 4. The CDR3 coding sequence is TGTGCCAGCAGCTTAGCGGCAGGGGGAACCGGGGAGCTGTTTTTT. Its protein is CASSLAAGGTGELFF.

The chain links TRBV9 to TRBJ2-3; 14 bases align to TRBD2. In germline, CDR1 is SGDLS, CDR2 YYNGEE. V lost 3 bases to trimming and J lost 4 bases; unmatched junction nucleotides: 7. The CDR3 contains 17 residues. In DNA form, the CDR3 reads TGTGCCAGCAGCGGGTTCCCGGGACTAGCGGGAGCAGATACGCAGTATTTT. Its translation: CASSGFPGLAGADTQYF. Complete variable domain (other parts from reference TRBV9 and TRBJ2-3): DSGVTQTPKHLITATGQRVTLRCSPRSGDLSVYWYQQSLDQGLQFLIQYYNGEERAKGNILERFSAQQFPDLHSELNLSSLELGDSALYFCASSGFPGLAGADTQYFGPGTRLTVL.

The chain is built from TRBV18 and TRBJ2-2; D is possibly TRBD1 (6 bases). V lost 3 bases and J 7 bases, leaving 18 bases between the germline ends. The CDR3 runs to 16 residues. The germline CDR1 and CDR2 sequences are KGHSH and LQKENI. In DNA, the CDR3 is TGTGCCAGCTCACCGGGTGGTGGGGGCGAAGTCGGGGAGCTGTTTTTT. It codes for CASSPGGGGEVGELFF. Based on the CDR3 plus reference TRBV18 and TRBJ2-2, the full variable domain is NAGVMQNPRHLVRRRGQEARLRCSPMKGHSHVYWYRQLPEEGLKFMVYLQKENIIDESGMPKERFSAEFPKEGPSILRIQQVVRGDSAAYFCASSPGGGGEVGELFFGEGSRLTVL.

The rearrangement joins TRBV11-2 to TRBJ2-7; TRBD2 aligns across 16 bases. The CDR3 loop spans 18 amino acids. In germline, CDR1 is SGHAT, CDR2 FQNNGV. With 2 bases clipped from V and 2 bases from J, the junction kept 6 bases outside the gene matches. The CDR3 region has the DNA TGTGCCAGCAGCTTACTCGGGACTAGCGGGAGGGCCCCCTACGAGCAGTACTTC. Amino acids: CASSLLGTSGRAPYEQYF.

V gene TRBV2 combines with J gene TRBJ1-2, with 7 bases aligning to TRBD1. Germline lookup yields CDR1 SNHLY and CDR2 FYNNEI. V was clipped by 1 base and J by 8 bases; unmatched bases: 10. The CDR3 spans 15 residues. CDR3 coding DNA: TGTGCCAGCAGTGAAGTCGAGGGGGCGTATGGGGGCTACACCTTC. Protein: CASSEVEGAYGGYTF. The full variable domain, with the rest looked up from reference TRBV2 and TRBJ1-2, is EPEVTQTPSHQVTQMGQEVILRCVPISNHLYFYWYRQILGQKVEFLVSFYNNEISEKSEIFDDQFSVERPDGSNFTLKIRSTKLEDSAMYFCASSEVEGAYGGYTFGSGTRLTVV.

This clone was recorded only once. This chain connects TRBV7-2 to TRBJ2-4, with no clear D. The CDR3 sequence is 12 residues long. Germline V gene data show CDR1 as SGHTA and CDR2 as FQGNSA. Trimming stripped 2 bases from V and 6 bases from J, with 5 bases between. This CDR3 reads CASSLSLNIQYF. DNA of the CDR3: TGTGCCAGCAGCTTATCGTTAAACATTCAGTACTTC.

This clone has a single count. The rearrangement links TRBV5-1 to TRBJ2-1; a weak D match, TRBD2 (7 bases). Trimming stripped 3 bases from V and 9 bases from J, with 28 bases between. This CDR3 region has 18 residues. The V gene's germline CDR1 is SGHRS and CDR2 YFSETQ. The CDR3 here is CASSYHVRSGGGGGEQFF. The DNA of the CDR3 is TGCGCCAGCAGCTACCACGTGCGGAGCGGCGGAGGGGGGGGTGAGCAGTTCTTC. The whole variable domain, remainder taken from reference TRBV5-1 and TRBJ2-1, is KAGVTQTPRYLIKTRGQQVTLSCSPISGHRSVSWYQQTPGQGLQFLFEYFSETQRNKGNFPGRFSGRQFSNSRSEMNVSTLELGDSALYLCASSYHVRSGGGGGEQFFGPGTRLTVL.

The J gene is TRBJ2-1, the V gene TRBV5-1, with TRBD2 identical over 12 bases. This CDR3 is built from 18 residues. V lost 0 bases, J lost 2 bases, and 6 bases stayed unmatched. From germline, CDR1 is SGHRS and CDR2 YFSETQ. CDR3 protein: CASSLGRLAGAAYNEQFF. In DNA form, the CDR3 reads TGCGCCAGCAGCTTGGGACGACTAGCGGGAGCGGCCTACAATGAGCAGTTCTTC.

This sequence joins TRBV25-1 and TRBJ1-3; 8 bases match TRBD1. J was trimmed by 2 bases and V by 2 bases; bases with no gene match: 5. This CDR3 spans 16 amino acids. Germline V CDR1 and CDR2: MGHDK, SYGVNS. The CDR3 loop reads CASSEGRTGTGNTIYF. CDR3 bases: TGTGCCAGCAGTGAAGGGAGGACAGGGACTGGAAACACCATATATTTT.

The genes are TRBV7-2 and TRBJ1-1; no clear D gene. V lost 3 bases to trimming and J lost 7 bases, with 12 bases between them. CDR1 and CDR2 (germline): SGHTA, FQGNSA. The CDR3 covers 13 residues. The CDR3 here is CASSLGELNEAFF. For the CDR3, the DNA is TGTGCCAGCAGCTTGGGAGAGCTGAATGAAGCTTTCTTT.

To note about this clone: The junction departs from the called germline gene at one end, perhaps through a read error. This sequence joins TRBV13 and TRBJ2-1; 10 nucleotides align to TRBD1. The germline gives CDR1 PRHDT, CDR2 FYEKMQ (reference sequence). The CDR3 consists of 16 residues. The CDR3 DNA reads as TGTGCCAGCAGCTTAATTAATCGTCGGGGACAGGGGCTAATGATCTTC. Protein sequence: CASSLINRRGQGLMIF.

This chain uses TRBV19 with TRBJ2-1; perhaps TRBD1 as D (5 bases). The CDR3 is 14 residues long. V was shortened by 7 bases and J by 4 bases, with 14 bases between the two germline ends. Germline CDR1 and CDR2: LNHDA and SQIVND (reference sequence). The CDR3 nucleotides are TGTGCCAGTACCCAGGGAAGGGGTTACAATGAGCAGTTCTTC. Amino acids: CASTQGRGYNEQFF.

The V call is TRBV7-2, the J call TRBJ1-3; D is uncertain. Trimming shortened V by 5 bases and J by 0 bases, and 20 bases separated the two germline ends. This CDR3 has 18 residues. CDR1 is SGHTA, CDR2 FQGNSA, per germline. DNA of the CDR3: TGTGCCAGCAGCCCCAATCCCCTACACTATTCCTCTGGAAACACCATATATTTT. Translated, it gives CASSPNPLHYSSGNTIYF.

The genes are TRBV2 and TRBJ1-1; tentatively, D is TRBD1 (6 bases). This CDR3 comprises 14 residues. The germline V and J ends were trimmed by 3 bases and 10 bases, with 18 bases remaining between them. Germline CDR1 reads SNHLY; CDR2 reads FYNNEI. The CDR3 DNA reads as TGTGCCAGCAGTGACCCAACAGGGAGAGGGAGAGCTTTCTTT. It encodes CASSDPTGRGRAFF.

The genes are TRBV19 and TRBJ2-5; possibly TRBD2 for D (6 bases). Germline V lookup: CDR1 LNHDA, CDR2 SQIVND (reference sequence). The CDR3 is made up of 11 amino acids. Trimming left V 10 bases short and J 6 bases short, with 12 bases between. DNA for the CDR3: TGTGCCACCGCGACTAGTAAGACCCAGTACTTC. Its translation is CATATSKTQYF. Full variable domain (outside the CDR3, taken from reference TRBV19 and TRBJ2-5): DGGITQSPKYLFRKEGQNVTLSCEQNLNHDAMYWYRQDPGQGLRLIYYSQIVNDFQKGDIAEGYSVSREKKESFPLTVTSAQKNPTAFYLCATATSKTQYFGPGTRLLVL.